This T cell receptor (beta chain) comes out of a study of neoadjuvant anti-PD-1 for oral cavity cancer (dated by TCRdb to 2020 to 2023). About the study as a whole: Before undergoing curative-intent surgical resection, most patients got three to four biweekly nivolumab doses at 3 mg/kg. Patients who did not progress were given a fourth nivolumab dose at about day 43 and had definitive surgical resection on days 50-56. Patients with complete response, partial response or stable disease by RECIST 1.1 were defined as responders, whereas patients with progression were defined as non-responders. The parent correlative cohort had 12 patients and a response rate of 33%. The paper's findings and limits, for the study overall: Only a few patients per response group were included in the TCR analyses, and larger cohorts for validation were called for by the authors. After neoadjuvant nivolumab, non-responders showed significantly higher T cell clonality (Gini index) in PBMCs than responders did. A higher pretreatment blood Treg/Th17 ratio correlated with both higher pretreatment blood TCRbeta clonality and lower post-treatment tumor TCRbeta clonality.

As to this clone: Its antigen is unknown. One base away there is no much larger clone; base qualities are not given.

Looking up the germline V gene (reference sequence) yields CDR1 SEHNR and CDR2 FQNEAQ. After removal of 4 bases from V and 6 bases from J, the junction retains 11 bases not matched to a gene. The cysteine opens and the phenylalanine closes a CDR3 of 15 amino acids. The entry retains the CDR3 DNA only, 45 bases that are in frame from base 1. The time point tag for this specimen amounts to: before neoadjuvant nivolumab. None of the patients had received prior systemic or radiation treatment, and all were newly diagnosed with stage II-IVA oral cavity squamous cell carcinoma. Everyone in the cohort had locally advanced, HPV-negative oral cavity squamous cell carcinoma. No culture maintenance or expansion was done, as the peripheral blood mononuclear cells went straight to analysis. The samples were drawn from a longitudinal correlative study tied to a single-arm phase II trial testing neoadjuvant nivolumab in oral cavity squamous cell carcinoma. Subject-matched pre- and post-treatment PBMCs and tumors from three responders and three non-responders were subjected to genomic DNA-based TCRbeta sequencing. Peripheral blood mononuclear cells were collected before nivolumab treatment and again after treatment, at the time of surgery. The Maxwell RSC DNA from Cells kit was used to isolate genomic DNA from PBMCs.

For deep sequencing, each PBMC sample was run in six replicates, with libraries mostly built from about 0.45 ug of input genomic DNA. The immunoSEQ hsTCRbeta kit was used to prepare TCRbeta libraries according to the manufacturer's instructions. An Illumina NovaSeq 6000 S4 flow cell was used to sequence the final libraries, which had first been combined to 3 nM. From the authors' description of their analysis: The immunoSEQ Analyzer was used for raw data preprocessing and quality control. The analysis was restricted to productive rearrangements, with each unique CDR3 amino acid sequence defining a clonotype. Repertoire clonality was estimated as the Gini-Simpson index, which was calculated using the R package tcR. Student's t test was used to compare Gini indices, and Pearson correlation was used to assess associations with tumor size change. This is the immuneACCESS table as TCRdb keeps it, with only in-frame sequences that have V and J called. A part of the clones is gone; compared with another copy, unresolved V genes explain less than half, and the rest is unexplained. V and J calls and clone size are as listed in that table; D and trimming were resolved from the DNA. This sample comprises approximately 83,000 clones, approximately 84% of them detected only once. Around 3% of the sample belongs to the ten largest clones.

The sequence was obtained from a person between 40 and 85 years old with oral cavity squamous cell carcinoma. The chain joins TRBV7-9 to TRBJ1-2, and TRBD1 matches 7 of the central bases. The specimen was PBMCs, collected before nivolumab (anti-PD-1) treatment. CDR3 reads: CASSYGDREGNGYTF. The DNA sequence reads TGTGCCAGCAGCTATGGCGACAGGGAGGGGAATGGCTACACCTTC.